These 10 T cell receptor beta chains were sequenced from one sample in a study of cytomegalovirus exposure and HLA in healthy donors. PCR was performed using 60 Vbeta and 13 Jbeta primers. Profiling relied on immunoSEQ multiplex PCR, and the TCRdb table lists in-frame clones only, not all of them. The data hold some 200,000 clones, with just under 80% observed a single time. Sequencing used PBMCs. The source is a female donor in good health and CMV-seronegative.

To note about this clone: At one boundary the junction diverges from the germline segment, which might be a read error. The chain uses TRBV9 and TRBJ2-2, with TRBD1 matching 7 bases. Germline V gives CDR1 SGDLS, CDR2 YYNGEE. The CDR3 runs to 16 residues. CDR3 sequence (DNA): TGTGCCAACAGCCCTAGACAGGGCCGGGACACCGGGGAGCTGTTTTTT. Its translation: CANSPRQGRDTGELFF. Together with reference TRBV9 and TRBJ2-2, the CDR3 gives the full variable domain: DSGVTQTPKHLITATGQRVTLRCSPRSGDLSVYWYQQSLDQGLQFLIQYYNGEERAKGNILERFSAQQFPDLHSELNLSSLELGDSALYFCANSPRQGRDTGELFFGEGSRLTVL.

The V call is TRBV6-5, the J call TRBJ1-2; 7 nucleotides agree with TRBD1. Germline lookup yields CDR1 MNHEY and CDR2 SVGAGI. V shed 0 bases and J 8 bases; nucleotides not matched to a gene: 3. The CDR3 is 13 residues long. The chain's CDR3 is CASSYSTGLGYTF. CDR3 DNA: TGTGCCAGCAGTTACTCGACAGGGTTAGGCTACACCTTC.

This rearrangement joins TRBV9 to TRBJ1-2; 9 bases map to TRBD1. This CDR3 spans 16 amino acids. Germline CDR1 reads SGDLS; CDR2 reads YYNGEE. After removal of 1 base from V and 5 bases from J, the junction contained 9 bases not matched to a gene. The CDR3 sequence: CASSVNRGRDRYGYTF. The CDR3 DNA reads as TGTGCCAGCAGCGTAAACAGGGGGCGCGATAGATATGGCTACACCTTC.

This chain connects TRBV25-1 to TRBJ2-1; tentative D call: TRBD2 (6 bases). The CDR3 is 14 amino acids. The V gene lost 3 bases and the J gene lost 8 bases, with 14 bases spanning the gap. Germline values: CDR1 MGHDK, CDR2 SYGVNS. The CDR3 is CASSDPRGTDEQFF. The CDR3 DNA reads TGTGCCAGCAGTGACCCTCGGGGGACGGATGAGCAGTTCTTC.

The chain carries TRBV5-4 and TRBJ2-1; no reliable D call. Germline CDR1 is SGHNT and CDR2 is YYREEE (reference sequence). CDR3 length: 15 residues. The V end lost 2 bases, the J end lost 8 bases, and 17 bases lay between the germline ends. Here the CDR3 reads CASSFRRESKDEQFF. CDR3 DNA: TGTGCCAGCAGCTTCAGGCGCGAATCCAAGGATGAGCAGTTCTTC.

CDR3 residues: CASSERTNGDTEAFF. The CDR3, as DNA: TGTGCCAGCAGTGAAAGGACAAATGGGGACACTGAAGCTTTCTTT. This sequence joins TRBV6-1 and TRBJ1-1, with D possibly being TRBD1 (5 bases). Germline assignment: CDR1 MNHNS and CDR2 SASEGT. Trimming shortened V by 2 bases and J by 3 bases, and 13 bases separated the two germline ends. This CDR3 spans 15 amino acids.

The V and J genes are TRBV10-2 and TRBJ1-2, with 7 bases fitting TRBD1. CDR1 and CDR2 (germline): WSHSY, SAAADI. Germline trimming cut 1 base from V and 6 bases from J; bases unmatched to any gene: 11. This CDR3 region has 16 residues. The CDR3 sequence is CASSEWLGGADDGYTF. Here the CDR3 DNA reads TGCGCCAGCAGTGAGTGGTTAGGGGGCGCGGATGATGGCTACACCTTC.

The chain carries TRBV4-3 and TRBJ2-7; the D gene is possibly TRBD1 (5 bases). V lost 1 base and J lost 0, with 13 bases in between. The length of the CDR3 is 16 residues. Germline V gene lookup returns CDR1 LGHNA and CDR2 YSLEER. CDR3 residues: CASSQGIRGTSYEQYF. The CDR3 DNA follows: TGCGCCAGCAGCCAAGGTATAAGGGGCACCTCCTACGAGCAGTACTTC.

The genes are TRBV11-1 and TRBJ2-1; D might be TRBD1 (7 bases). The CDR3 extends over 16 amino acids. Deletions cut 2 bases from V and 8 bases from J, with 19 bases between. Germline V gene lookup returns CDR1 SGHAT and CDR2 FQDESV (reference sequence). The CDR3 is CASSLISGGLMDEQFF. The CDR3 DNA sequence: TGTGCCAGCAGCTTAATATCAGGGGGGCTTATGGATGAGCAGTTCTTC.

V usage is TRBV27 and J usage is TRBJ2-3; no firm D call. The CDR3 is 13 amino acids. The ends were cut back, 10 bases at V and 1 base at J, with 12 bases in the middle. Per germline, CDR1 MNHEY and CDR2 SMNVEV (reference sequence). The chain's CDR3 is CATEAWGTDTQYF. CDR3 nucleotide sequence: TGTGCCACTGAGGCTTGGGGCACAGATACGCAGTATTTT.